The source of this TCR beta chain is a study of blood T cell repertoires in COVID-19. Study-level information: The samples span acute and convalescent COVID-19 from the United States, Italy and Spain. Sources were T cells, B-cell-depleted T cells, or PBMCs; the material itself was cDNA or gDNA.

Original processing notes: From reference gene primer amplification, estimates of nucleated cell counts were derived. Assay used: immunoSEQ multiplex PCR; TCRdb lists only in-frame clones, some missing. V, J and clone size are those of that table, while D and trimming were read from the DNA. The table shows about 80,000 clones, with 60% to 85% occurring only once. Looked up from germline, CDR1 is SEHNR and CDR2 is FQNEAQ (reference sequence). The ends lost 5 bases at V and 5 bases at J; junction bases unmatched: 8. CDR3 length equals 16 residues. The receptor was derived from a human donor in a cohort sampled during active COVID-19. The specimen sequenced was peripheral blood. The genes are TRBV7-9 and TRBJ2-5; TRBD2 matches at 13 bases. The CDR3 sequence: CASSRPGLAGRETQYF. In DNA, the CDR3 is TGTGCCAGCAGCCGACCGGGACTAGCGGGAAGGGAGACCCAGTACTTC.